This passage covers 18 T cell receptor beta chains from one sample sequenced in a study of shared clonotypes between healthy human individuals. Repertoires were generated with immunoSEQ multiplex PCR, while TCRdb's copy carries only in-frame clones and drops some. Counted here are some 1 million clones, roughly 70% occurring once; the ten biggest clones make up approximately 1.5%. Sequences were obtained from memory CD4+ T cells sorted from blood. Subset given: CD45RA-negative fraction. The receptors derive from a man between 18 and 29 years old in good health.

Points on this clone: Other DNA sequences from this sample encode an identical CDR3 as well. V gene TRBV27 combines with J gene TRBJ1-1; D perhaps matches TRBD1 (5 bases). V lost 6 bases to trimming and J lost 0 bases, with 11 bases between them. The CDR3 consists of 14 residues. CDR1 and CDR2 from the germline V gene are MNHEY and SMNVEV (reference sequence). This chain's CDR3 is CASSLRGLNTEAFF. CDR3 DNA: TGTGCCAGCAGCTTGAGGGGTTTGAACACTGAAGCTTTCTTT.

The chain employs TRBV6-5 and TRBJ2-7; possible D gene TRBD1, 6 bases. The V and J ends lost 6 bases and 2 bases respectively, with 8 bases between them. Germline V gene data show CDR1 as MNHEY and CDR2 as SVGAGI. CDR3 length equals 12 residues. The CDR3 nucleotides are TGTGCCAGCAGAGGACAGACCTACGAGCAGTACTTC. It yields the protein CASRGQTYEQYF.

The V call is TRBV30, the J call TRBJ1-3; possibly TRBD1 for D (6 bases). The CDR3 sequence is 15 residues long. Germline V CDR1 and CDR2: GTSNPN, SVGIG (reference sequence). Deletions cut 3 bases from V and 4 bases from J, with 16 bases between. The CDR3 DNA follows: TGTGCCTGGAGCCGAGGGGGGGGCCTGGGAAACACCATATATTTT. It specifies CAWSRGGGLGNTIYF.

This chain joins TRBV5-6 and TRBJ2-7; 7 nucleotides align to TRBD2. Germline trimming cut 4 bases from V and 2 bases from J; bases unmatched to any gene: 6. This CDR3 has 14 residues. CDR1 is SGHDT, CDR2 YYEEEE, per germline. CDR3: CASSTSANPYEQYF. Here the CDR3 DNA reads TGTGCCAGCAGCACTAGCGCAAACCCCTACGAGCAGTACTTC.

V and J are TRBV19 and TRBJ1-4; TRBD1 might be the D (5 bases). Germline CDR1 LNHDA, CDR2 SQIVND (reference sequence). Deletions cut 5 bases from V and 7 bases from J, with 8 bases between. The CDR3 has 12 residues. The CDR3 is CASSSGTEKLFF. In nucleotides, the CDR3 is TGTGCCAGTAGTTCAGGGACTGAAAAACTGTTTTTT.

The J gene is TRBJ2-3, the V gene TRBV7-9; tentatively, D is TRBD1 (5 bases). The ends were cut back, 6 bases at V and 1 base at J, with 14 bases in the middle. CDR3 length equals 15 residues. Per germline, CDR1 SEHNR and CDR2 FQNEAQ (reference sequence). CDR3 DNA sequence: TGTGCCAGCAGGTTTGGGGCCGGGCGCACAGATACGCAGTATTTT. Residues: CASRFGAGRTDTQYF. Combining the CDR3 with reference TRBV7-9 and TRBJ2-3 gives the whole variable domain DTGVSQNPRHKITKRGQNVTFRCDPISEHNRLYWYRQTLGQGPEFLTYFQNEAQLEKSRLLSDRFSAERPKGSFSTLEIQRTEQGDSAMYLCASRFGAGRTDTQYFGPGTRLTVL.

This clone was observed many times. The chain couples TRBV30 to TRBJ2-7; possibly TRBD1 or TRBD2 for D (6 bases each). From germline, CDR1 is GTSNPN and CDR2 SVGIG (reference sequence). This CDR3 is 14 amino acids long. Trimming took 5 bases from V and 3 from J, leaving 17 bases between them. CDR3 sequence (DNA): TGTGCCTGGGGACCAAGGGGGGCGGGCTACGAGCAGTACTTC. It translates to CAWGPRGAGYEQYF.

This clone has a single count. V usage is TRBV5-4 and J usage is TRBJ1-2, with 9 nucleotides matching TRBD1. The CDR3 is 14 amino acids. Trimming at V came to 3 bases and at J to 7 bases, leaving 7 bases not matched to a gene. Germline CDR1 and CDR2: SGHNT and YYREEE (reference sequence). CDR3 region: CASSWTGDEGGYTF. CDR3 DNA sequence: TGTGCCAGCAGCTGGACAGGGGATGAGGGTGGCTACACCTTC.

The chain employs TRBV7-2 and TRBJ2-7, with 11 bases lining up with TRBD2. Germline CDR1 SGHTA, CDR2 FQGNSA. The CDR3 extends over 16 amino acids. The V and J ends lost 5 bases and 6 bases, in that order; junction bases with no gene match: 12. In DNA form, the CDR3 reads TGTGCCAGCAGCCGTGCCGCACTAGCGGGAGCGCGCGAGCAGTACTTC. It translates to CASSRAALAGAREQYF.

This clone was seen a handful of times. The chain joins TRBV20-1 to TRBJ1-2; D unresolved. The CDR3 is 10 residues long. The germline gives CDR1 DFQATT, CDR2 SNEGSKA (reference sequence). Deletions cut 0 bases from V and 5 bases from J, with 1 base between. CDR3 residues: CSAREYGYTF. CDR3 in DNA: TGCAGTGCTAGAGAGTATGGCTACACCTTC.

The chain employs TRBV10-1 and TRBJ2-1; possible D gene TRBD2, 5 bases. CDR1 WNHNN and CDR2 SYGVQD come from the germline V gene (reference sequence). The V end lost 0 bases, the J end lost 7 bases, and 13 bases lay between the germline ends. The length of the CDR3 is 15 residues. The CDR3 DNA follows: TGCGCCAGCAGTGAGTCTGGTGTGGGAGCGAATGAGCAGTTCTTC. Translation gives CASSESGVGANEQFF.

This clone was recorded at least ten times. The rearrangement uses TRBV9 and TRBJ2-2, with 13 bases lining up with TRBD2. V trimming: 5 bases; J trimming: 1 base; junction bases outside the gene matches: 11. This CDR3 has 19 amino acids. Germline assignment: CDR1 SGDLS and CDR2 YYNGEE. The CDR3: CASSDGLAGASWNTGELFF. The CDR3 DNA sequence: TGTGCCAGCAGTGATGGACTAGCGGGGGCCTCGTGGAACACCGGGGAGCTGTTTTTT. Combining the CDR3 with reference TRBV9 and TRBJ2-2 gives the whole variable domain DSGVTQTPKHLITATGQRVTLRCSPRSGDLSVYWYQQSLDQGLQFLIQYYNGEERAKGNILERFSAQQFPDLHSELNLSSLELGDSALYFCASSDGLAGASWNTGELFFGEGSRLTVL.

CDR3: CATSRDGPGQEDNEQFF. In nucleotides, the CDR3 is TGTGCCACCAGCAGAGATGGGCCGGGACAGGAGGACAATGAGCAGTTCTTC. The chain couples TRBV15 to TRBJ2-1, with TRBD1 matching over 8 bases. Germline V lookup: CDR1 LNHNV, CDR2 YYDKDF (reference sequence). The CDR3 length is 17 residues. J gave up 5 bases and V 0 bases, and 9 bases lay outside the gene matches.

J is TRBJ2-7 and V is TRBV18; 10 bases fit TRBD1. CDR1 and CDR2 from the germline V gene are KGHSH and LQKENI. CDR3 length: 17 amino acids. V was pared by 3 bases and J by 7 bases, with 15 bases of the junction left unmatched. The CDR3 DNA follows: TGTGCCAGCTCACCTCGAGGAGGAGGACAGGGGGTTTGGGAGCAGTACTTC. Amino acids: CASSPRGGGQGVWEQYF.

The rearrangement uses TRBV19 and TRBJ2-2; 8 bases are shared with TRBD2. Germline V gene data show CDR1 as LNHDA and CDR2 as SQIVND (reference sequence). CDR3 length equals 16 residues. V was clipped by 1 base and J by 4 bases; unmatched bases: 5. The CDR3 spells CASSIVGTSSTGELFF. The CDR3, as DNA: TGTGCCAGTAGTATAGTGGGGACTAGTAGCACCGGGGAGCTGTTTTTT.

The rearrangement links TRBV5-1 to TRBJ2-7; 8 positions match TRBD1. The V gene end was trimmed by 3 bases and the J gene end by 6 bases; junction bases not matched to a gene: 11. The germline gives CDR1 SGHRS, CDR2 YFSETQ. The CDR3 has 15 amino acids. As DNA, the CDR3 is TGCGCCAGCAGCTCCACCGTCCAGGGGGCAGGCGAGCAGTACTTC. This codes for CASSSTVQGAGEQYF.

The CDR3 nucleotides are TGTGCCAGCAGTCAAACAGCGGACACTGAAGCTTTCTTT. It translates to CASSQTADTEAFF. This chain links TRBV27 with TRBJ1-1; D not resolved. Per germline, CDR1 MNHEY and CDR2 SMNVEV (reference sequence). The V and J ends lost 5 bases and 3 bases respectively, with 10 bases between them. CDR3 length equals 13 residues.

V gene TRBV11-2 combines with J gene TRBJ2-7; no firm D call. Trimming pared 5 bases from V and 1 base from J, leaving 9 bases between. Germline CDR1 and CDR2: SGHAT and FQNNGV. CDR3 length equals 13 residues. The CDR3 protein is CASSPSGSYEQYF. Written as DNA, the CDR3 is TGTGCCAGCAGCCCTTCCGGGTCCTACGAGCAGTACTTC. The full variable domain, its missing parts supplied by reference TRBV11-2 and TRBJ2-7, is EAGVAQSPRYKIIEKRQSVAFWCNPISGHATLYWYQQILGQGPKLLIQFQNNGVVDDSQLPKDRFSAERLKGVDSTLKIQPAKLEDSAVYLCASSPSGSYEQYFGPGTRLTVT.